The 30 T cell receptor beta chains given below trace back to one sample, sequenced in a study of blood T cell repertoires in COVID-19. This table comes from immunoSEQ multiplex PCR, and its TCRdb copy is limited to in-frame clones, with some not included. The sample shows a few hundred thousand clones, around 88% of them seen only once. Material for sequencing was peripheral blood. The receptors originated from a woman between 25 and 40 years old who had recovered from COVID-19.

This clone was observed once. The chain links TRBV2 to TRBJ2-5, with 14 bases aligning to TRBD2. Germline V gives CDR1 SNHLY, CDR2 FYNNEI. Unmatched junction bases numbered 12, after V lost 0 bases and J lost 0 bases. This CDR3 contains 21 residues. CDR3 DNA sequence: TGTGCCAGCAGTGAAGCCGCCGGGACTAGCGGGGGAGGGTCGGACCAAGAGACCCAGTACTTC. Protein product: CASSEAAGTSGGGSDQETQYF.

The chain combines TRBV7-6 with TRBJ2-3; TRBD2 matches 9 bases. The germline V gene encodes CDR1 SGHVS and CDR2 FNYEAQ. The V gene end was trimmed by 4 bases and the J gene end by 0 bases; junction bases not matched to a gene: 8. This CDR3 contains 17 residues. DNA for the CDR3: TGTGCCAGCAGCTCAGACCCCGGGACTAGCAGCACAGATACGCAGTATTTT. It codes for CASSSDPGTSSTDTQYF.

V is TRBV19 and J is TRBJ1-6; weak D call: TRBD1 (5 bases). V lost 3 bases and J 6 bases, leaving 12 bases between the germline ends. The CDR3 extends over 15 amino acids. Germline V gene lookup returns CDR1 LNHDA and CDR2 SQIVND (reference sequence). In nucleotides, the CDR3 is TGTGCCAGTAGTATTCGGCAGGGCAGTAATTCACCCCTCCACTTT. Translating gives CASSIRQGSNSPLHF.

The chain joins TRBV19 to TRBJ1-5; D not certain. V was trimmed by 3 bases and J by 5 bases, leaving 8 bases between them. The length of the CDR3 is 13 residues. From germline, CDR1 is LNHDA and CDR2 SQIVND (reference sequence). This CDR3 reads CASSIRDHQPQHF. CDR3 bases: TGTGCCAGTAGTATTCGGGATCATCAGCCCCAGCATTTT.

The CDR3 sequence: CASSLALQGIGAKNIQYF. CDR3 coding DNA: TGTGCCAGCAGCTTAGCGCTTCAGGGGATCGGGGCCAAAAACATTCAGTACTTC. The rearrangement links TRBV7-9 to TRBJ2-4; a possible D gene is TRBD1 (6 bases). V was clipped by 0 bases and J by 1 base, with 16 bases between them. The CDR3 has 18 residues. Germline CDR1 reads SEHNR; CDR2 reads FQNEAQ (reference sequence).

The chain recombines TRBV11-2 with TRBJ2-5, with a weak D call TRBD2 (5 bases). The length of the CDR3 is 15 residues. Between the trimmed V and J ends, which lost 5 bases and 3 bases, there was a span of 16 bases. CDR1 and CDR2 (germline): SGHAT, FQNNGV. The CDR3 DNA sequence: TGTGCCAGCAGCCCCCCGGGGTGGGGAGAAGAGACCCAGTACTTC. Translation: CASSPPGWGEETQYF.

This chain uses TRBV27 with TRBJ2-1; 8 nucleotides match TRBD2. The V segment lost 3 bases and the J segment 7 bases; nucleotides outside the gene matches: 17. The CDR3 runs 18 residues. Germline CDR1 is MNHEY and CDR2 is SMNVEV (reference sequence). Here the CDR3 reads CASSFYSGGRGGRNEQFF. In DNA form, the CDR3 reads TGTGCCAGCAGTTTTTATTCTGGGGGACGGGGGGGTCGTAATGAGCAGTTCTTC.

This clone was recorded a few times. The chain employs TRBV7-2 and TRBJ2-3; no definite D call. Germline V gives CDR1 SGHTA, CDR2 FQGNSA. This CDR3 is 15 amino acids long. V lost 1 base, J lost 0 bases, and 8 bases lay in between. CDR3: CASSLDLLSTDTQYF. The CDR3, as DNA: TGTGCCAGCAGCTTAGATCTATTGAGCACAGATACGCAGTATTTT.

The V gene is TRBV6-5, the J gene TRBJ1-1; D may be TRBD1 (5 bases). Trimming took off 1 base at V and 1 base at J, with 13 bases between the two ends. This CDR3 region has 16 residues. From germline, CDR1 is MNHEY and CDR2 SVGAGI. CDR3 bases: TGTGCCAGCAGTTACTGGGGCCCTCAAGGGAACACTGAAGCTTTCTTT. This gives the protein CASSYWGPQGNTEAFF.

For this clone: The sample contains more than one DNA sequence encoding this CDR3. The chain couples TRBV5-1 to TRBJ2-2; 8 positions agree with TRBD1. V trimming: 4 bases; J trimming: 1 base; junction bases outside the gene matches: 3. CDR3 length: 15 residues. Germline V gene data show CDR1 as SGHRS and CDR2 as YFSETQ. CDR3 sequence reads: CASSLDRGNTGELFF. The CDR3 nucleotides read TGCGCCAGCAGCCTTGACAGGGGGAACACCGGGGAGCTGTTTTTT.

Of note for this clone: Its ends do not fully match the called genes, so a read error is possible. The chain uses TRBV5-1 and TRBJ2-1, with 10 bases aligning to TRBD1. CDR3 size: 15 residues. Germline values: CDR1 SGHRS, CDR2 YFSETQ. The CDR3 coding sequence is TGCGCCAGCAGTTTGGACAGGGGGAATTACAATGAGCAGTTCTTC. Its translation is CASSLDRGNYNEQFF. The variable domain in full, with the rest retrieved from reference TRBV5-1 and TRBJ2-1, is KAGVTQTPRYLIKTRGQQVTLSCSPISGHRSVSWYQQTPGQGLQFLFEYFSETQRNKGNFPGRFSGRQFSNSRSEMNVSTLELGDSALYLCASSLDRGNYNEQFFGPGTRLTVL.

This clone was detected only a few times. The chain carries TRBV5-6 and TRBJ2-7; 10 positions match TRBD1. Trimming removed 4 bases from V and 3 bases from J; junction bases left unmatched: 7. Germline CDR1 reads SGHDT; CDR2 reads YYEEEE. This CDR3 contains 15 residues. The CDR3 region has the DNA TGTGCCAGCAGCCCCTGGGACAGGGGAATCTACGAGCAGTACTTC. Protein sequence: CASSPWDRGIYEQYF.

The chain joins TRBV3-1 (or the pseudogene TRBV3-2) to TRBJ2-3; 7 bases agree with TRBD2. Germline CDR1 is LGHDT and CDR2 is YNNKEL (reference sequence). V was pared by 4 bases and J by 5 bases, with 9 bases of the junction left unmatched. The CDR3 runs 15 residues. CDR3 DNA sequence: TGTGCCAGCAGCCTCCGGACTAGTCCTCGAGATACGCAGTATTTT. The encoded protein is CASSLRTSPRDTQYF.

The rearrangement joins TRBV2 to TRBJ2-7, with a possible D match to TRBD1 (6 bases). This CDR3 region has 12 residues. V lost 7 bases, J lost 3 bases, and 10 bases lay in between. CDR1 and CDR2 (germline): SNHLY, FYNNEI. CDR3 coding DNA: TGTGCCAGCACCCAAGGGGGCTACGAGCAGTACTTC. Its protein is CASTQGGYEQYF. The entire variable domain, with the rest obtained from reference TRBV2 and TRBJ2-7, is as follows: EPEVTQTPSHQVTQMGQEVILRCVPISNHLYFYWYRQILGQKVEFLVSFYNNEISEKSEIFDDQFSVERPDGSNFTLKIRSTKLEDSAMYFCASTQGGYEQYFGPGTRLTVT.

The chain uses TRBV10-3 and TRBJ2-3; D is uncertain. The CDR3 has 13 residues. V was cut by 5 bases and J by 2 bases, with 8 bases left in between. CDR1 is ENHRY, CDR2 SYGVKD, per germline. The CDR3 bases are TGTGCCATCAGTCCCCAAATCACAGATACGCAGTATTTT. It is translated as CAISPQITDTQYF.

This chain joins TRBV6-6 and TRBJ1-2, with TRBD1 identical over 8 bases. The CDR3 is made up of 14 amino acids. From germline, CDR1 is MNHNY and CDR2 SVGAGI (reference sequence). J gave up 6 bases and V 5 bases, and 8 bases lay outside the gene matches. CDR3 sequence reads: CASSKHGQGNGYTF. For the CDR3, the DNA is TGTGCCAGCAGTAAACACGGACAGGGCAATGGCTACACCTTC.

The chain couples TRBV6-5 to TRBJ2-3, with D maybe TRBD1 (6 bases). The V end lost 2 bases, the J end lost 3 bases, and 15 bases lay between the germline ends. The CDR3 totals 16 residues. Per germline, CDR1 MNHEY and CDR2 SVGAGI. Written as DNA, the CDR3 is TGTGCCAGCAGTTACGGGGGCGGCGACGAGACAGATACGCAGTATTTT. It codes for CASSYGGGDETDTQYF.

V gene TRBV28 combines with J gene TRBJ1-2, with D unclear. The V end was cut by 3 bases, the J end by 2 bases, with 10 bases between. Germline V gene lookup returns CDR1 MDHEN and CDR2 SYDVKM. This CDR3 spans 14 amino acids. CDR3 sequence (DNA): TGTGCCAGCAGTTTTTTAACCGGGAACTATGGCTACACCTTC. Translated, it gives CASSFLTGNYGYTF.

This chain uses TRBV11-1 with TRBJ2-1, with 11 bases fitting TRBD2. The germline CDR1 and CDR2 sequences are SGHAT and FQDESV (reference sequence). This CDR3 is 16 amino acids long. The V gene end was trimmed by 4 bases and the J gene end by 3 bases; junction bases not matched to a gene: 5. The CDR3 loop is CASSSRLAGFYNEQFF. For the CDR3, the DNA is TGTGCCAGCAGCTCAAGACTAGCGGGGTTCTACAATGAGCAGTTCTTC.

This chain uses TRBV7-5 with TRBJ1-1; the table's D call, TRBD1, has no DNA check behind it. TRBV7-5 is noted as a pseudogene. CDR3 length: 16 residues. In DNA form, the CDR3 reads TGTGCCAGAAGCACCGGGACAGGGGGTCTGAACACTGAAGCTTTCTTT. Its translation: CARSTGTGGLNTEAFF.

This rearrangement joins TRBV2 to TRBJ1-4, with D possibly matching TRBD1 (5 bases). Trimming stripped 6 bases from V and 6 bases from J, with 14 bases between. CDR1 and CDR2 (germline): SNHLY, FYNNEI. This CDR3 contains 14 residues. CDR3 sequence (DNA): TGTGCCAGCAGAGCGGGACTCACGGATGAAAAACTGTTTTTT. Residues: CASRAGLTDEKLFF.

This clone came up once. The chain uses TRBV30 and TRBJ1-3; D may be TRBD1 (6 bases). The CDR3 has 14 amino acids. Germline V gives CDR1 GTSNPN, CDR2 SVGIG (reference sequence). Trimming removed 4 bases at V and 0 bases at J, with 10 bases between. The CDR3, as DNA: TGTGCCTGGACGCAGGGGCGCTCTGGAAACACCATATATTTT. The encoded protein is CAWTQGRSGNTIYF.

This clone has at least ten counts. This sequence joins TRBV5-8 and TRBJ2-1; 8 positions agree with TRBD1. V dropped 0 bases and J dropped 2; count of bases not matched to a gene: 4. CDR3 length: 16 amino acids. CDR1 is SGHTS, CDR2 YDEGEE, per germline. The CDR3 region is CASSLAAGGPYNEQFF. CDR3 nucleotide sequence: TGTGCCAGCAGCTTGGCCGCAGGGGGCCCCTACAATGAGCAGTTCTTC.

This clone was seen just once. The chain joins TRBV14 to TRBJ1-2; weak D call: TRBD1 (6 bases). Germline values: CDR1 SGHDN, CDR2 FVKESK. The CDR3 spans 15 residues. V was pared by 4 bases and J by 4 bases, with 16 bases between. The CDR3 protein is CASSRVGDTPYGYTF. The DNA of the CDR3 is TGTGCCAGCAGCCGGGTGGGGGACACCCCCTATGGCTACACCTTC. The full variable domain, with the rest looked up from reference TRBV14 and TRBJ1-2, is EAGVTQFPSHSVIEKGQTVTLRCDPISGHDNLYWYRRVMGKEIKFLLHFVKESKQDESGMPNNRFLAERTGGTYSTLKVQPAELEDSGVYFCASSRVGDTPYGYTFGSGTRLTVV.

The rearrangement joins TRBV5-6 to TRBJ1-1; D is ambiguous. This CDR3 has 16 residues. In germline, CDR1 is SGHDT, CDR2 YYEEEE. V lost 2 bases, J lost 0 bases, and 14 bases lay in between. Here the CDR3 reads CASSFTLEGVNTEAFF. CDR3 sequence (DNA): TGTGCCAGCAGCTTTACGCTGGAAGGAGTGAACACTGAAGCTTTCTTT. The full variable domain, with the rest looked up from reference TRBV5-6 and TRBJ1-1, is DAGVTQSPTHLIKTRGQQVTLRCSPKSGHDTVSWYQQALGQGPQFIFQYYEEEERQRGNFPDRFSGHQFPNYSSELNVNALLLGDSALYLCASSFTLEGVNTEAFFGQGTRLTVV.

The chain links TRBV6-6 to TRBJ2-5; possibly TRBD2 for D (7 bases). The CDR3 is made up of 13 amino acids. Trimming removed 11 bases at V and 4 bases at J, with 17 bases between. CDR1 and CDR2 from the germline V gene are MNHNY and SVGAGI (reference sequence). CDR3 loop: CAGCRGGRETQYF. The CDR3 DNA reads TGTGCCGGCTGCAGGGGAGGGCGAGAGACCCAGTACTTC.

The CDR3 loop is CASTWTANTGELFF. The CDR3 DNA follows: TGTGCCAGCACCTGGACAGCGAACACCGGGGAGCTGTTTTTT. The J gene is TRBJ2-2, the V gene TRBV6-5; perhaps TRBD1 as D (6 bases). Germline CDR1 and CDR2: MNHEY and SVGAGI. V lost 7 bases, J lost 0 bases, and 9 bases lay in between. The CDR3 contains 14 residues.

The chain uses TRBV28 and TRBJ2-7, with no clear D. CDR3 size: 14 residues. V lost 1 base to trimming and J lost 2 bases, with 9 bases between them. The germline V gene has CDR1 MDHEN and CDR2 SYDVKM. The CDR3, as DNA: TGTGCCAGCAGTTTATTCACAGAGACCTACGAGCAGTACTTC. Protein sequence: CASSLFTETYEQYF.

The V and J genes are TRBV7-8 and TRBJ1-5, with 7 nucleotides matching TRBD1. The CDR3 is 15 amino acids. Unmatched junction bases numbered 7, after V lost 5 bases and J lost 3 bases. Germline V CDR1 and CDR2: SGHVS, FQNEAQ. The CDR3 DNA follows: TGTGCCAGCAGCCTAGGGACAGCCGACAATCAGCCCCAGCATTTT. Encoded protein: CASSLGTADNQPQHF.

This clone came up once. The V call is TRBV19, the J call TRBJ2-2; unclear D gene. The CDR3 totals 14 residues. The germline gives CDR1 LNHDA, CDR2 SQIVND (reference sequence). V lost 4 bases and J 7 bases, leaving 13 bases between the germline ends. CDR3 in DNA: TGTGCCAGTAGTACCCGATCCGGTGGCGGGGAGCTGTTTTTT. Its protein is CASSTRSGGGELFF. Based on the CDR3 plus reference TRBV19 and TRBJ2-2, the full variable domain is DGGITQSPKYLFRKEGQNVTLSCEQNLNHDAMYWYRQDPGQGLRLIYYSQIVNDFQKGDIAEGYSVSREKKESFPLTVTSAQKNPTAFYLCASSTRSGGGELFFGEGSRLTVL.